Below, one TCR beta chain is given with its context. What this receptor recognizes is not known. No clone much larger than this one lies a single base away; base qualities are absent. The collaborating institutions used their own protocols to collect whole blood in K2EDTA tubes. Collaborator samples were shipped for TCRbeta analysis as frozen whole blood, isolated PBMCs, or DNA extracted from either sample type. The sample originates from a study of blood T cell repertoires in COVID-19 (dated by TCRdb to about 2020). At the level of the whole study: The collaborator samples originated in the United States, Italy and Spain and spanned the acute and convalescent phases of COVID-19. The sample metadata nearly always contained a de-identified subject ID, COVID-19 status, age in years and sex. The samples were drawn from two sources: the first 160 participants of the ongoing ImmuneRACE study, and 1,254 subjects contributed by 6 global collaborators. Subjects who had been exposed to COVID-19, were actively infected with it, or had recovered from it provided the deeply sampled blood TCRbeta repertoires that made up the dataset. A freely available public database, intended as a resource for researchers studying the immune response to SARS-CoV-2, is where the repertoires were released. The prospective study material was composed of cDNA or gDNA derived from T cells, B-cell-depleted T cells, or PBMCs. Where available, HLA class I and class II types were obtained from metadata supplied by the sample provider rather than from assay-based typing.

Study-wide findings and limitations: The quantity of clinical and demographic metadata differed by source and by participant and was supplied without curation.

TCRbeta CDR3 regions were amplified from genomic DNA by means of the immunoSEQ Assay, a bias-controlled multiplex PCR. As for how the authors treated the data: Nucleated cell counts per sample were estimated from amplification of reference gene primers within the assay. To quantify the absolute abundance of each unique TCRbeta CDR3 rearrangement, sequence reads were collapsed and filtered. Productive Simpson clonality was computed per sample as the square root of Simpson's diversity index over productive rearrangements. Imported from immuneACCESS, the table was reduced by TCRdb to in-frame sequences with V and J called. These copies leave out some clones; in studies compared against another copy, an unresolved V gene accounts for under half, and the cause of the remainder is not known. That table is the source of V, J and clone size, and D and trimming were worked out from the DNA. Present in this sample are 240,000 or so clones, approximately 85% of which were seen just once. The top ten clones comprise 9% to 15% of the sample.

CDR3 length: 15 amino acids, cysteine to phenylalanine. CDR3 DNA is the only sequence kept; it has 45 bases, read in frame from the first base. The germline V gene supplies CDR1 MGHRA and CDR2 YSYEKL. At the junction V is shortened by 0 bases and J by 7 bases, with 16 bases in between. The rearrangement combines TRBV4-1 with TRBJ2-7, with TRBD1 perhaps the D gene, on 6 matching bases. The sample taken for sequencing was peripheral blood. This clonotype was obtained from a man aged 80 or over with acute or convalescent COVID-19. The DNA reads as follows: TGCGCCAGCAGCCAAGAGGGCAGGGGCGCTTGGGAGCAGTACTTC. This codes for CASSQEGRGAWEQYF.